Given below is one T cell receptor (beta chain) in context. The antigen is undetermined. This specimen comes from a study of shared clonotypes between healthy human individuals. Findings and limits, study-wide: It was observed that roughly 4.8% of naive CD4 clonotypes were shared across several donors. Unshared clonotypes carried lower generation probabilities than those common to all four donors.

Profiled with immunoSEQ multiplex PCR; TCRdb holds only in-frame clones, not every one. The sample carries around 2.1 million clones, 85% to 95% recorded once. Terminally differentiated effector memory CD45RA+ cells were left out of the naive CD8 fraction, which was CD45RO-negative and positively selected for CCR7. Germline V gene lookup returns CDR1 MDHEN and CDR2 SYDVKM. V lost 6 bases to trimming and J lost 2 bases; unmatched junction nucleotides: 11. The CDR3 runs to 16 residues. The genes are TRBV28 and TRBJ2-5; 8 bases match TRBD1. The clonotype was recovered from a man between 18 and 29 years old in good health. Some clones in this sample may be carry-over from other donors' samples. Sequenced material: naive CD8+ T cells from PBMCs. CDR3 nucleotides: TGTGCCAGCAGCTTCCTGCTCCGGACAGGGCAAGAGACCCAGTACTTC. Translation gives CASSFLLRTGQETQYF.